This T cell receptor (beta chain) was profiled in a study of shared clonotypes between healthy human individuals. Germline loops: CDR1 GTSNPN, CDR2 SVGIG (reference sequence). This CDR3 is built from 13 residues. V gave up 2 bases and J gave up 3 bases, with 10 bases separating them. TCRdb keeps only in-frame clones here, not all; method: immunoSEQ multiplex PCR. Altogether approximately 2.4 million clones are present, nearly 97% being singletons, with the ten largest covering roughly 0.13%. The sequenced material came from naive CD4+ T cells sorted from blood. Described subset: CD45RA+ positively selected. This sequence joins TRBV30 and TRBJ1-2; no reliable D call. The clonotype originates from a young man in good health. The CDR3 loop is CAWSIGSDYGYTF. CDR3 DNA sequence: TGTGCCTGGAGTATAGGGTCGGACTATGGCTACACCTTC.